This TCR beta chain emerged from a study of cytomegalovirus exposure and HLA in healthy donors. Overall study results and limits: Association with HLA alleles at 0.05 false discovery rate was found for 17,000 or so TCR beta sequences in a later analysis. Reportedly, fewer N-insertions than the approximately 690-donor mean appeared in an Asian-associated ancestry cluster in a later analysis. The authors listed roughly 150 TCR beta chains as cytomegalovirus-associated.

Comment on this clone: Its cognate antigen is unknown.

Both 60 Vbeta primers and 13 Jbeta primers went into the PCR. Repertoires were generated with immunoSEQ multiplex PCR, while TCRdb's copy carries only in-frame clones and drops some. The sample carries more than 90,000 clones, over 65% recorded once. Germline V gives CDR1 LGHNA, CDR2 YNFKEQ. V dropped 0 bases and J dropped 4; count of bases not matched to a gene: 9. CDR3 length: 16 amino acids. The chain joins TRBV4-2 to TRBJ2-7; 7 positions match TRBD1. The sample comprised PBMCs. This receptor was taken from a woman aged 55-69 years in good health and CMV-seronegative. In DNA, the CDR3 is TGTGCCAGCAGCCAAGAGTCAAGGGGGCCAGTTTACGAGCAGTACTTC. Protein: CASSQESRGPVYEQYF.